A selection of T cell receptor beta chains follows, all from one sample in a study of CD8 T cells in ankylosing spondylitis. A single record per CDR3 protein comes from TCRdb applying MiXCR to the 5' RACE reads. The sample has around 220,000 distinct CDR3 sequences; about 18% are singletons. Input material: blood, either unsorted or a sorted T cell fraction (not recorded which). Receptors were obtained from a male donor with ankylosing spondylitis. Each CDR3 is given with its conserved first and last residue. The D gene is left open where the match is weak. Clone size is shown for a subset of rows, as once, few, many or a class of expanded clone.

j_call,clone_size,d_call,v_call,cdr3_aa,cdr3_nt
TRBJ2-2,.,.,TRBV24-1,CATGGDSGTGELFF,TGTGCCACCGGAGGGGACAGTGGCACCGGGGAGCTGTTTTTT
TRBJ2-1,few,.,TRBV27,CASSLPSANEQFF,TGTGCCAGCAGTTTACCGTCCGCCAATGAGCAGTTCTTC
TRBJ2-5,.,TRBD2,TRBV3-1,CASSRRLADYQETQYF,TGTGCCAGCAGCCGGCGACTAGCGGACTACCAAGAGACCCAGTACTTC
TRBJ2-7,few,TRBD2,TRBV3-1,CASSPLGGGYEQYF,TGTGCCAGCAGCCCCTTGGGCGGGGGATACGAGCAGTACTTC
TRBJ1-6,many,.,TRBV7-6,CASSLVQAARYNSPLHF,TGTGCCAGCAGCTTAGTCCAGGCAGCACGCTATAATTCACCCCTCCACTTT
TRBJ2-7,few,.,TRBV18,CASSPLELSYEQYF,TGTGCCAGCTCACCACTAGAACTCTCCTACGAGCAGTACTTC
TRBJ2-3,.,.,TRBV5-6,CASSWEEDTQYF,TGTGCCAGCAGCTGGGAGGAAGATACGCAGTATTTT
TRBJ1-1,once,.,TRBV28,CASRLTGTLEAFF,TGTGCCAGCAGACTTACCGGGACACTTGAAGCTTTCTTT
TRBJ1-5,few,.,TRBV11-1,CASSLVGETGDQPQHF,TGTGCCAGCAGCTTAGTTGGGGAAACAGGAGATCAGCCCCAGCATTTT
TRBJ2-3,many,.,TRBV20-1,CSAGGLDTLLGPDTQYF,TGCAGTGCCGGAGGCCTGGACACTTTGCTGGGTCCGGATACGCAGTATTTT
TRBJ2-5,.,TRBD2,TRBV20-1,CSATERGGPETQYF,TGCAGTGCTACAGAGCGGGGGGGCCCGGAGACCCAGTACTTC
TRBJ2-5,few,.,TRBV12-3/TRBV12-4,CASSPVDFGETQYF,TGTGCCAGCAGCCCGGTAGATTTCGGGGAGACCCAGTACTTC
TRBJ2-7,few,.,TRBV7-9,CASSSVDYEQYF,TGTGCCAGCAGCTCGGTTGACTACGAGCAGTACTTC
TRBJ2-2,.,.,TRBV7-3,CASSPGPLLTGELFF,TGTGCCAGCAGCCCCGGGCCACTCCTTACCGGGGAGCTGTTTTTT
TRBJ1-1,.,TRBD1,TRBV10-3,CAIRPSDRGTEAFF,TGTGCCATCAGACCAAGTGACAGGGGGACTGAAGCTTTCTTT
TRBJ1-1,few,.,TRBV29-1,CSVALNTEAFF,TGCAGCGTTGCACTGAACACTGAAGCTTTCTTT
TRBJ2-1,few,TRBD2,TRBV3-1,CASSQEITSGAWVNEQFF,TGTGCCAGCAGCCAAGAAATAACTAGCGGTGCGTGGGTCAATGAGCAGTTCTTC
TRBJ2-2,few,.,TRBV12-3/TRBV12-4,CASSLSLTGELFF,TGTGCCAGCAGTTTATCGCTCACCGGGGAGCTGTTTTTT
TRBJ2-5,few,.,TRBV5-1,CASSRTVYSPEGETQYF,TGCGCCAGCAGCCGAACCGTCTACTCCCCCGAGGGAGAGACCCAGTACTTC
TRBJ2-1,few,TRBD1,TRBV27,CASSAPGTGHYNEQFF,TGTGCCAGCAGTGCACCCGGGACAGGACACTACAATGAGCAGTTCTTC
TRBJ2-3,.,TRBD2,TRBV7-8,CASSSRLAGGPSTDTQYF,TGTGCCAGCAGCTCCAGACTAGCGGGAGGGCCTAGCACAGATACGCAGTATTTT
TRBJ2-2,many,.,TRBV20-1,CSARDRLNTGELFF,TGCAGTGCTAGGGACCGCTTGAACACCGGGGAGCTGTTTTTT
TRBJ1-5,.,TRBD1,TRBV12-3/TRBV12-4,CASSQGQSGQHF,TGTGCCAGCAGTCAGGGACAGTCGGGCCAGCATTTT
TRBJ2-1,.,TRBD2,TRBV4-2,CASSQETSGRGNEQFF,TGTGCCAGCAGCCAAGAAACTAGCGGGAGGGGCAATGAGCAGTTCTTC
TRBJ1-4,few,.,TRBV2,CASRLQGEGEKLFF,TGTGCCAGCAGATTGCAGGGAGAGGGGGAAAAACTGTTTTTT
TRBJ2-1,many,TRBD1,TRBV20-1,CSAREQGVDEQFF,TGCAGTGCTAGAGAACAGGGGGTAGATGAGCAGTTCTTC
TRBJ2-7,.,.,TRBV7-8,CASSSRSDYEQYF,TGTGCCAGCAGCTCAAGGAGTGACTACGAGCAGTACTTC
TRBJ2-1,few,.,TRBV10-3,CAISESGAHLNEQFF,TGTGCCATCAGTGAGTCGGGGGCCCACCTTAATGAGCAGTTCTTC
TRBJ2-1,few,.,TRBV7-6,CASSLVPGPYNEQFF,TGTGCCAGCAGCTTAGTGCCCGGGCCCTACAATGAGCAGTTCTTC
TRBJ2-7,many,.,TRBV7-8,CASSLGFSYEQYF,TGTGCCAGCAGTTTGGGGTTTTCCTACGAGCAGTACTTC
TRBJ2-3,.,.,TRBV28,CASSFSPASTDTQYF,TGTGCCAGCAGTTTTAGCCCAGCTAGCACAGATACGCAGTATTTT
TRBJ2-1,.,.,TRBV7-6,CASSLAGGTLNEQFF,TGTGCCAGCAGCTTAGCGGGGGGCACCCTCAATGAGCAGTTCTTC
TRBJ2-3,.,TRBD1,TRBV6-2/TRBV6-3,CASSYSTRGPDDTDTQYF,TGTGCCAGCAGTTACTCGACGAGGGGGCCCGACGACACAGATACGCAGTATTTT
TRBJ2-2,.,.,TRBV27,CASSFRVLTGELFF,TGTGCCAGCAGTTTTAGGGTCCTCACCGGGGAGCTGTTTTTT
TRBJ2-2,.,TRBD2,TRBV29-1,CSVVLGLAGGTSNTGELFF,TGCAGCGTCGTACTCGGACTAGCGGGTGGGACGTCGAACACCGGGGAGCTGTTTTTT
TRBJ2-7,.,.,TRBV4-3,CASSQDPSGVSYEQYF,TGCGCCAGCAGCCAAGATCCATCAGGGGTTTCCTACGAGCAGTACTTC
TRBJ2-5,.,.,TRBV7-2,CASSLDWETQYF,TGTGCCAGCAGTTTGGACTGGGAGACCCAGTACTTC
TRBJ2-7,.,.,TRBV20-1,CSAREGATIYEQYF,TGCAGTGCTAGGGAAGGGGCGACAATCTACGAGCAGTACTTC
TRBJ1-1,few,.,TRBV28,CASSGREPRNTEAFF,TGTGCCAGCAGCGGAAGAGAACCCCGGAACACTGAAGCTTTCTTT
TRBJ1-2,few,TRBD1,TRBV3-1,CASSPGTGEDRSGYTF,TGTGCCAGCAGCCCCGGGACAGGGGAGGATCGTAGCGGCTACACCTTC
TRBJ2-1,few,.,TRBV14,CASSQDKGNEQFF,TGTGCCAGCAGCCAAGATAAAGGCAATGAGCAGTTCTTC
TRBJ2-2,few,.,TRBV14,CASSHFVGGTGELFF,TGTGCCAGCAGCCATTTTGTCGGAGGCACCGGGGAGCTGTTTTTT
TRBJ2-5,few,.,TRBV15,CATSRDWGRETQYF,TGTGCCACCAGCAGAGATTGGGGGAGGGAGACCCAGTACTTC
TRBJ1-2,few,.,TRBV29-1,CSVLTQNYGYTF,TGCAGCGTTTTGACACAGAACTATGGCTACACCTTC
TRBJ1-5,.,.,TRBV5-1,CASSLGYGEPQHF,TGCGCCAGCAGCTTGGGATACGGGGAGCCCCAGCATTTT
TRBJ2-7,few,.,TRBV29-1,CSVEAQGSEQYF,TGCAGCGTTGAGGCACAGGGTTCCGAGCAGTACTTC
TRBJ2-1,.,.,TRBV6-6,CASSYLTGDEQFF,TGTGCCAGCAGTTACCTAACTGGCGATGAGCAGTTCTTC
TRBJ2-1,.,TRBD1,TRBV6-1,CASSPAGTGYNEQFF,TGTGCCAGCAGTCCGGCTGGGACAGGATACAATGAGCAGTTCTTC
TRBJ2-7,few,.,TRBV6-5,CASSSYGYEQYF,TGTGCCAGCAGTTCGTATGGGTACGAGCAGTACTTC
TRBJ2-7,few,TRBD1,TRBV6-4,CASSQGQKYEQYF,TGTGCCAGCAGCCAGGGACAGAAATACGAGCAGTACTTC
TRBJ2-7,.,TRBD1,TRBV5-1,CASSLVGTGSYEQYF,TGCGCCAGCAGCTTGGTAGGGACAGGGTCCTACGAGCAGTACTTC
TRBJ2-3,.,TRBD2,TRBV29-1,CSVDSLAGASSPNTQYF,TGCAGCGTTGATTCCCTAGCGGGGGCGTCCTCCCCAAATACGCAGTATTTT